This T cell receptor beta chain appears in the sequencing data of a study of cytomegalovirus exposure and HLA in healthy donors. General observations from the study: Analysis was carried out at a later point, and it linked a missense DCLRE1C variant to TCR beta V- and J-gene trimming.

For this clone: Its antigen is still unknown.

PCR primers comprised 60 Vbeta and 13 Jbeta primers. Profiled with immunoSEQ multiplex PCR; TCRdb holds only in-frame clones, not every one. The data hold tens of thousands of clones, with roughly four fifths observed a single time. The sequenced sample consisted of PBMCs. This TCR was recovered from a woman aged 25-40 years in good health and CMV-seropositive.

CDR3 sequence (DNA): TGTGCCAGCAGTGTCGAGACTGGCCAGGGTGAAAAACTGTTTTTT. This codes for CASSVETGQGEKLFF. The chain has TRBV2 and TRBJ1-4, with D perhaps TRBD1 (5 bases). Trimming removed 4 bases from V and 7 bases from J, with 16 bases in between. This CDR3 is built from 15 residues. The germline CDR1 and CDR2 sequences are SNHLY and FYNNEI. Complete variable domain (other parts from reference TRBV2 and TRBJ1-4): EPEVTQTPSHQVTQMGQEVILRCVPISNHLYFYWYRQILGQKVEFLVSFYNNEISEKSEIFDDQFSVERPDGSNFTLKIRSTKLEDSAMYFCASSVETGQGEKLFFGSGTQLSVL.